This TCR beta chain was identified in a study of T cell responses to AZD1222 COVID-19 vaccine. Study-wide points: The sample set comprised mostly white British donors with more females, and clonal diversity was possibly underestimated.

Measured with immunoSEQ multiplex PCR; TCRdb has only the in-frame clones, and not every one. This sample has about 63,000 clones, with 65% to 90% found just once. To note about this clone: Its antigen is not known. One junction end disagrees with the germline gene, perhaps due to a read error.

Here the sequenced sample was peripheral blood, taken on day 0 of AZD1222 vaccination. The receptor comes from an adult in good health.

CDR3 coding DNA: TGTGCTAGCAGCACTGACATGAGGGGAGGGCAGACCCAGTACTTC. Amino acid sequence: CASSTDMRGGQTQYF. The J gene is TRBJ2-5, the V gene TRBV7-7; the match to TRBD2 covers 7 bases. Per the germline V gene, CDR1 is SSHAT and CDR2 is FNYEAQ (reference sequence). CDR3 length: 15 residues.